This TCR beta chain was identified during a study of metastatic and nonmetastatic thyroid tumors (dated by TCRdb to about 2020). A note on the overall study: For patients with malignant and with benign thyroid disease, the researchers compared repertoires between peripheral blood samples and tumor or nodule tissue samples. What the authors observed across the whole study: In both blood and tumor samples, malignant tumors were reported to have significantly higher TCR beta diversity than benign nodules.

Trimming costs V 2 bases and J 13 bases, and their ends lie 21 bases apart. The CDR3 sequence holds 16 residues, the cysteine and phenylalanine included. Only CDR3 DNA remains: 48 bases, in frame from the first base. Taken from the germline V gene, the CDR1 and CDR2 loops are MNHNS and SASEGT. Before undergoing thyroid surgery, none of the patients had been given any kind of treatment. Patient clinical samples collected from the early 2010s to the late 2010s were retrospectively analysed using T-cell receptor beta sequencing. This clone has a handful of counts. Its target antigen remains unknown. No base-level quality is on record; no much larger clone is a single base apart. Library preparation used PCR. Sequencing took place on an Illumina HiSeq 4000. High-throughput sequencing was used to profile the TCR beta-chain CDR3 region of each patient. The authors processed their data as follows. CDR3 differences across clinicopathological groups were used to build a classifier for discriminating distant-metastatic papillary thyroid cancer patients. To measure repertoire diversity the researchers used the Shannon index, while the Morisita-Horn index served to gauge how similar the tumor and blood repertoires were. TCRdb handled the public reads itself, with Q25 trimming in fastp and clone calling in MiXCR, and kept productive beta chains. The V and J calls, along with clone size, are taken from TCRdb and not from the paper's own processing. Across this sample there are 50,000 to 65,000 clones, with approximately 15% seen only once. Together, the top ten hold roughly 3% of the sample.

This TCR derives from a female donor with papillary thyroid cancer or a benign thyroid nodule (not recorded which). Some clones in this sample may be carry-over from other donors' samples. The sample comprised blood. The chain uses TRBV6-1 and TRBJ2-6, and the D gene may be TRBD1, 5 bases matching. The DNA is TGTGCCAGCAGTGAACAAGCATCGTCTGGGGCAAAAGTCCTGACTTTC. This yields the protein CASSEQASSGAKVLTF.